The 19 T cell receptor beta chains presented below share a single source sample, sequenced in a study of control samples from healthy donors and cancer patients. Repertoires were generated with immunoSEQ multiplex PCR, while TCRdb's copy carries only in-frame clones and drops some. The sample lists 70,000 or so clones, more than 80% occurring once. Sequencing used PBMCs. The source of these receptors is a woman between 45 and 65 years old with lung cancer.

In its sample, this clone was seen a few times. The chain carries TRBV19 and TRBJ2-2; 7 nucleotides agree with TRBD1. CDR3 size: 16 residues. Germline assignment: CDR1 LNHDA and CDR2 SQIVND (reference sequence). Unmatched junction bases numbered 12, after V lost 7 bases and J lost 4 bases. The CDR3: CASTPWSSGGTGELFF. The CDR3 coding sequence is TGTGCCAGTACCCCGTGGAGTTCAGGGGGCACCGGGGAGCTGTTTTTT.

The V gene is TRBV27, the J gene TRBJ2-3; possibly TRBD1 for D (6 bases). Trimming took 5 bases from V and 3 from J, leaving 18 bases between them. The CDR3 is made up of 16 amino acids. The germline gives CDR1 MNHEY, CDR2 SMNVEV (reference sequence). The CDR3 protein is CASSRFRGEFTDTQYF. The CDR3, as DNA: TGTGCCAGCAGTCGGTTCAGGGGAGAATTTACAGATACGCAGTATTTT.

The V and J genes are TRBV27 and TRBJ1-1; weak D call: TRBD1 (5 bases). Per germline, CDR1 MNHEY and CDR2 SMNVEV (reference sequence). This CDR3 contains 13 residues. V was clipped by 5 bases and J by 2 bases, with 9 bases between them. CDR3 sequence: CASSVTGNTEAFF. CDR3 DNA: TGTGCCAGCAGTGTCACAGGTAACACTGAAGCTTTCTTT.

This clone was seen just once. This chain joins TRBV9 and TRBJ1-1, with D perhaps matching TRBD1 (5 bases). The CDR3 consists of 16 residues. The germline gives CDR1 SGDLS, CDR2 YYNGEE. The ends were cut back, 1 base at V and 1 base at J, with 14 bases in the middle. The CDR3 region is CASSVFLQGENTEAFF. CDR3 nucleotide sequence: TGTGCCAGCAGCGTATTTTTGCAGGGCGAGAACACTGAAGCTTTCTTT.

V and J are TRBV3-1 (or the pseudogene TRBV3-2) and TRBJ2-1; the match to TRBD1 covers 10 bases. With 2 bases clipped from V and 7 bases from J, the junction kept 8 bases outside the gene matches. The CDR3 has 16 residues. Germline CDR1 and CDR2: LGHDT and YNNKEL (reference sequence). The CDR3 nucleotides are TGTGCCAGCAGCCAAAGAGCCGGGACAGGGGTTAATGAGCAGTTCTTC. Encoded protein: CASSQRAGTGVNEQFF.

The genes are TRBV20-1 and TRBJ1-2; D gene uncertain. Per germline, CDR1 DFQATT and CDR2 SNEGSKA (reference sequence). CDR3 length equals 9 residues. The CDR3 sequence is CTPEGHYTF. The CDR3 DNA is TGCACCCCTGAGGGCCATTACACCTTC.

The chain recombines TRBV11-3 with TRBJ1-2; TRBD1 matches at 7 bases. The J segment lost 8 bases and the V segment lost 5 bases, leaving 8 bases of the junction unmatched. The CDR3 extends over 13 amino acids. CDR1 SGHNT and CDR2 YENEEA come from the germline V gene. The CDR3 DNA follows: TGTGCCAGCAGCCGACACACAGGGGAGGGCTACACCTTC. It codes for CASSRHTGEGYTF. The full variable domain, rest sourced from reference TRBV11-3 and TRBJ1-2, is EAGVVQSPRYKIIEKKQPVAFWCNPISGHNTLYWYLQNLGQGPELLIRYENEEAVDDSQLPKDRFSAERLKGVDSTLKIQPAELGDSAVYLCASSRHTGEGYTFGSGTRLTVV.

The V and J genes are TRBV4-3 and TRBJ1-2; perhaps TRBD1 as D (5 bases). The CDR3 covers 17 residues. Germline V gene lookup returns CDR1 LGHNA and CDR2 YSLEER. Trimming took 1 base from V and 5 from J, leaving 20 bases between them. CDR3 DNA sequence: TGCGCCAGCAGCCAAGGGAAGACAGCCTCTTGGGGTTATGGCTACACCTTC. Amino acid sequence: CASSQGKTASWGYGYTF.

This chain uses TRBV6-2 or TRBV6-3 with TRBJ1-2, with D hard to call. CDR1 and CDR2 (germline): MNHEY, SVGEGT. Trimming took off 2 bases at V and 8 bases at J, with 12 bases between the two ends. The CDR3 covers 13 residues. CDR3 bases: TGTGCCAGCAGTTACGGACCCCAAGACGGCTACACCTTC. Its protein product is CASSYGPQDGYTF.

This CDR3 reads CASSKSGTVIPLYGYTF. The CDR3 DNA reads TGTGCCAGCAGCAAGTCCGGGACAGTGATACCGCTTTATGGCTACACCTTC. The chain couples TRBV27 to TRBJ1-2; TRBD1 aligns across 7 bases. Germline lookup yields CDR1 MNHEY and CDR2 SMNVEV (reference sequence). This CDR3 is 17 amino acids long. The junction had 18 bases not matched to a gene; V was cut back by 6 bases and J by 5 bases.

The chain employs TRBV9 and TRBJ2-2, with no clear D. The V end was cut by 0 bases, the J end by 4 bases, with 13 bases between. Germline CDR1 reads SGDLS; CDR2 reads YYNGEE. This CDR3 is 16 amino acids long. The CDR3 loop reads CASSVVPIISTGELFF. For the CDR3, the DNA is TGTGCCAGCAGCGTAGTACCTATAATCTCCACCGGGGAGCTGTTTTTT.

The chain links TRBV19 to TRBJ1-2; D perhaps matches TRBD1 (6 bases). Trimming stripped 10 bases from V and 4 bases from J, with 22 bases between. The CDR3 loop spans 15 amino acids. The V gene's germline CDR1 is LNHDA and CDR2 SQIVND (reference sequence). The CDR3 loop is CATSRTDEALYGYTF. The CDR3 DNA sequence: TGTGCCACCTCCCGGACAGACGAGGCCCTCTATGGCTACACCTTC.

This chain links TRBV14 with TRBJ1-6; possibly TRBD1 for D (6 bases). The ends were cut back, 6 bases at V and 3 bases at J, with 12 bases in the middle. There are 15 residues in the CDR3. Germline V gene sequence: CDR1 SGHDN, CDR2 FVKESK. CDR3 nucleotide sequence: TGTGCCAGCAGGTCAGGGGAAAGCTATAATTCACCCCTCCACTTT. Translating gives CASRSGESYNSPLHF.

The chain carries TRBV14 and TRBJ2-1; no reliable D call. Trimming cost V 3 bases and J 3 bases, with 6 bases left between them. The CDR3 loop spans 13 amino acids. Looked up from germline, CDR1 is SGHDN and CDR2 is FVKESK. In nucleotides, the CDR3 is TGTGCCAGCAGCCAGGGCAGCTACAATGAGCAGTTCTTC. This gives the protein CASSQGSYNEQFF.

The gene calls are TRBV9 and TRBJ1-3; no reliable D call. Per germline, CDR1 SGDLS and CDR2 YYNGEE. CDR3 length: 15 residues. V was shortened by 0 bases and J by 0 bases, with 7 bases between the two germline ends. The CDR3 nucleotides are TGTGCCAGCAGCGTAGATGGTGTCTCTGGAAACACCATATATTTT. This encodes CASSVDGVSGNTIYF.

This clone showed up just a few times. The chain joins TRBV19 to TRBJ1-2; D not certain. This CDR3 region has 12 residues. Looked up from germline, CDR1 is LNHDA and CDR2 is SQIVND (reference sequence). V gave up 7 bases and J gave up 0 bases, with 6 bases separating them. The CDR3 region has the DNA TGTGCCAGTACAGCGACTAACTATGGCTACACCTTC. Its translation: CASTATNYGYTF.

This clone has more than one count but fewer than ten. This chain uses TRBV28 with TRBJ1-2; a weak D match, TRBD1 (5 bases). The germline gives CDR1 MDHEN, CDR2 SYDVKM. Trimming stripped 6 bases from V and 6 bases from J, with 11 bases between. The CDR3 extends over 12 amino acids. CDR3: CASRGGSHGYTF. The CDR3 nucleotides read TGTGCCAGCAGGGGGGGGTCGCATGGCTACACCTTC.

About this clone: Its ends do not fully match the called genes, so a read error is possible. The chain couples TRBV30 to TRBJ1-1, with TRBD1 matching over 9 bases. CDR1 and CDR2 (germline): GTSNPN, SVGIG (reference sequence). The CDR3 sequence is 17 residues long. The chain's CDR3 is CAWSVRWDRAGDTEAFF. CDR3 DNA sequence: TGTGCTTGGAGTGTAAGGTGGGACAGGGCGGGGGACACTGAAGCTTTCTTT. The whole variable domain, filled in from reference TRBV30 and TRBJ1-1, reads SQTIHQWPATLVQPVGSPLSLECTVEGTSNPNLYWYRQAAGRGLQLLFYSVGIGQISSEVPQNLSASRPQDRQFILSSKKLLLSDSGFYLCAWSVRWDRAGDTEAFFGQGTRLTVV.

V gene TRBV3-1 (or the pseudogene TRBV3-2) combines with J gene TRBJ2-3; D is perhaps TRBD1 or TRBD2 (5 bases each). The CDR3 length is 20 residues. V was trimmed by 0 bases and J by 2 bases, leaving 24 bases between them. Looked up from germline, CDR1 is LGHDT and CDR2 is YNNKEL (reference sequence). CDR3 nucleotide sequence: TGTGCCAGCAGCCAAGATTTGGGGGAGACGGCCCGGCGGCTCACAGATACGCAGTATTTT. Translation: CASSQDLGETARRLTDTQYF.